What follows are 10 T cell receptor beta chains derived from one specimen sequenced in a study of T cell responses to AZD1222 COVID-19 vaccine. Only in-frame clones appear in the TCRdb table, and some are missing; sequencing was by immunoSEQ multiplex PCR. The data contain some 200,000 clones, 85% to 95% of them singletons. The sample consisted of peripheral blood, taken on day 0 of AZD1222 vaccination. The receptors were gathered from an adult in good health.

This rearrangement joins TRBV4-3 to TRBJ2-1; 8 positions match TRBD2. J gave up 7 bases and V 4 bases, and 9 bases lay outside the gene matches. Germline V lookup: CDR1 LGHNA, CDR2 YSLEER. The CDR3 totals 15 residues. The CDR3 here is CASSPTAGGRNEQFF. The DNA of the CDR3 is TGCGCCAGCAGCCCAACTGCGGGGGGCCGGAATGAGCAGTTCTTC.

The V call is TRBV11-2, the J call TRBJ1-2; TRBD1 might be the D (5 bases). This CDR3 is built from 15 residues. Trimming took off 5 bases at V and 8 bases at J, with 21 bases between the two ends. Germline CDR1 SGHAT, CDR2 FQNNGV. The CDR3 DNA reads as TGTGCCAGCAGCGGCTTTAGACAGACGGCGTGGGGCTACACCTTC. Translated, it gives CASSGFRQTAWGYTF.

The chain combines TRBV5-1 with TRBJ2-7; D is unclear. This CDR3 has 11 residues. CDR1 is SGHRS, CDR2 YFSETQ, per germline. The ends were cut back, 4 bases at V and 6 bases at J, with 8 bases in the middle. This CDR3 reads CASSKSGEQYF. CDR3 nucleotides: TGCGCCAGCAGCAAGAGTGGCGAGCAGTACTTC.

This chain links TRBV2 with TRBJ2-7, with a possible D match to TRBD2 (6 bases). CDR1 is SNHLY and CDR2 is FYNNEI in the germline V gene. V lost 3 bases and J 0 bases, leaving 9 bases between the germline ends. This CDR3 comprises 14 residues. In nucleotides, the CDR3 is TGTGCCAGCAGTGACTGGGGGGACTCCTACGAGCAGTACTTC. Protein: CASSDWGDSYEQYF.

The J gene is TRBJ1-2, the V gene TRBV4-1; D ambiguous. V lost 0 bases and J lost 3, with 5 bases in between. The CDR3 is 13 residues long. Germline CDR1 and CDR2: MGHRA and YSYEKL. CDR3 bases: TGCGCCAGCAGCCAAGAGGCTGACTATGGCTACACCTTC. Protein: CASSQEADYGYTF.

The chain is built from TRBV5-4 and TRBJ2-2, with D possibly TRBD1 on 6 matching bases. The germline V and J ends were trimmed by 4 bases and 5 bases, with 15 bases remaining between them. The germline gives CDR1 SGHNT, CDR2 YYREEE (reference sequence). The CDR3 length is 15 residues. CDR3 in DNA: TGTGCCAGCAGCCCGGACAGTTTTAGTACCGGGGAGCTGTTTTTT. Translation: CASSPDSFSTGELFF.

The rearrangement links TRBV29-1 to TRBJ2-3; TRBD1 agrees at 8 bases. The CDR3 has 14 residues. V gave up 5 bases and J gave up 0 bases; unmatched junction bases: 4. Germline-derived CDR1 and CDR2 are SQVTM and ANQGSEA. The CDR3 DNA is TGCAGCGTTTCAGGGGGCGTAAGCACAGATACGCAGTATTTT. This sequence encodes CSVSGGVSTDTQYF.

The rearrangement links TRBV6-2 or TRBV6-3 to TRBJ1-1, with 7 bases that match TRBD1. The CDR3 loop spans 16 amino acids. The V gene end was trimmed by 5 bases and the J gene end by 1 base; junction bases not matched to a gene: 10. Germline CDR1 is MNHEY and CDR2 is SVGEGT. DNA of the CDR3: TGTGCCAGCAGTCCCTTTCGACAGGGACCGAACACTGAAGCTTTCTTT. Translation gives CASSPFRQGPNTEAFF.

The gene calls are TRBV11-2 and TRBJ2-5; 9 bases are a match to TRBD2. This CDR3 has 16 amino acids. Losses at the gene ends were 1 base for V and 4 bases for J; bases not matched to a gene: 7. The germline V gene encodes CDR1 SGHAT and CDR2 FQNNGV. The CDR3 is CASSLVNSGGGETQYF. In nucleotides, the CDR3 is TGTGCCAGCAGCTTAGTTAATAGCGGGGGAGGAGAGACCCAGTACTTC.

The chain has TRBV10-3 and TRBJ1-1; D not certain. The V gene's germline CDR1 is ENHRY and CDR2 SYGVKD. The CDR3 spans 15 residues. The V end was cut by 3 bases, the J end by 0 bases, with 11 bases between. CDR3 DNA sequence: TGTGCCATCAGTGAACCCGGACGGGTGAACACTGAAGCTTTCTTT. It is translated as CAISEPGRVNTEAFF.